These 28 T cell receptor beta chains were sequenced from one sample in a study of regulatory T cells in long-lasting Graves disease. Time point of the sample: newly diagnosed GD, antithyroid drugs for less than 3 months. Making the TCR library involved RNA that had been extracted from PBMCs. HTBI primers from iRepertoire and Arm-PCR of CDR3 regions yielded the TCR beta libraries. One entry per CDR3 protein results from TCRdb running MiXCR on the multiplex PCR reads. The sample records around 450,000 distinct CDR3 sequences, about a sixth being singletons. The sample was also reused in another study, on T cells in Graves' hyperthyroidism and ophthalmopathy.

The sequenced sample was peripheral blood mononuclear cells (PBMCs), obtained at new diagnosis, from a patient treated with antithyroid drugs. These TCRs come from a man aged 35-49 years with Graves disease.

The J gene is TRBJ2-1, the V gene TRBV19; D remains ambiguous. Germline loops: CDR1 LNHDA, CDR2 SQIVND (reference sequence). The CDR3 sequence is 16 residues long. V gave up 5 bases and J gave up 0 bases, with 14 bases separating them. CDR3 in amino acids: CASSPRRVSSYNEQFF. CDR3 nucleotide sequence: TGTGCCAGTAGTCCTCGTCGGGTGAGCTCCTACAATGAGCAGTTCTTC.

This clonotype has at least ten counts. The chain joins TRBV6-4 to TRBJ1-1; D uncertain. The CDR3 is 15 amino acids. CDR1 is MRHNA and CDR2 is SNTAGT in the germline V gene. Trimming took 2 bases from V and 1 from J, leaving 11 bases between them. In DNA form, the CDR3 reads TGTGCCAGCAGTGACGCGGCACAAGCGAACACTGAAGCTTTCTTT. Protein product: CASSDAAQANTEAFF.

This clonotype has a single count. The rearrangement joins TRBV5-5 to TRBJ2-1; weak D call: TRBD2 (6 bases). The V gene's germline CDR1 is SGHKS and CDR2 YYEKEE (reference sequence). CDR3 length: 15 residues. Trimming took off 1 base at V and 7 bases at J, with 15 bases between the two ends. The CDR3 coding sequence is TGTGCCAGCAGCTTGTTCCAGGGAGGTATGAATGAGCAGTTCTTC. Translation gives CASSLFQGGMNEQFF.

This clonotype was detected many times. The genes are TRBV28 and TRBJ2-7; a weak D match, TRBD2 (5 bases). Germline-derived CDR1 and CDR2 are MDHEN and SYDVKM. Deletions cut 6 bases from V and 0 bases from J, with 12 bases between. The CDR3 runs 14 residues. CDR3 in amino acids: CASRNAGYSYEQYF. The CDR3 DNA follows: TGTGCCAGCAGAAATGCGGGCTACTCCTACGAGCAGTACTTC.

On this clonotype: This clone may be a read error of a much larger clone one base away. CDR3 amino acids: CASGGLVYEQYF. CDR3 DNA: TGTGCCAGCGGAGGACTAGTATACGAGCAGTACTTC. This chain links TRBV28 with TRBJ2-7; 7 positions agree with TRBD2. With V trimmed by 8 bases and J by 4 bases, 5 bases remained unmatched. Per germline, CDR1 MDHEN and CDR2 SYDVKM. The CDR3 has 12 amino acids.

This clonotype was counted at least ten times. V gene TRBV3-1 combines with J gene TRBJ2-5, with D unclear. V shed 3 bases and J shed 7 bases, with 9 bases lying between them. The CDR3 has 12 amino acids. Per germline, CDR1 LGHDT and CDR2 YNNKEL (reference sequence). The CDR3 protein is CASSHLMRTQYF. DNA for the CDR3: TGTGCCAGCAGCCATTTGATGAGGACCCAGTACTTC.

This clonotype occurred a few times. CDR3 nucleotides: TGTGCCATCAGACCGACAGCCGCCTACGAGCAGTACTTC. Translating it yields CAIRPTAAYEQYF. The rearrangement links TRBV10-3 to TRBJ2-7; maybe TRBD1 (5 bases). The CDR3 has 13 residues. V was pared by 6 bases and J by 2 bases, with 11 bases between. The germline V gene has CDR1 ENHRY and CDR2 SYGVKD.

This clonotype was counted at least ten times. The chain couples TRBV11-1 to TRBJ2-1; 14 positions agree with TRBD2. The germline V gene has CDR1 SGHAT and CDR2 FQDESV (reference sequence). This CDR3 spans 17 amino acids. J lost 9 bases, V lost 8 bases, and 15 bases had no gene match. Here the CDR3 reads CASGLVRTSGRSGEQFF. As DNA, the CDR3 is TGTGCCAGCGGATTGGTCCGGACTAGCGGGAGGTCGGGTGAGCAGTTCTTC.

The table lists this clonotype with many counts. The rearrangement joins TRBV20-1 to TRBJ2-5; maybe TRBD2 (6 bases). The CDR3 covers 12 residues. V was trimmed by 5 bases and J by 4 bases, leaving 11 bases between them. Germline V gene data show CDR1 as DFQATT and CDR2 as SNEGSKA (reference sequence). The DNA of the CDR3 is TGCAGTGCTTTGGAGGGAAGAGAGACCCAGTACTTC. Encoded protein: CSALEGRETQYF.

This chain links TRBV15 with TRBJ2-7; the match to TRBD1 covers 8 bases. Germline CDR1 reads LNHNV; CDR2 reads YYDKDF (reference sequence). This CDR3 spans 16 amino acids. After removal of 0 bases from V and 3 bases from J, the junction contained 7 bases not matched to a gene. The CDR3 protein is CATSRDLGQVYYEQYF. CDR3 coding DNA: TGTGCCACCAGCAGAGATCTGGGACAGGTTTACTACGAGCAGTACTTC.

V gene TRBV6-1 combines with J gene TRBJ1-5; no reliable D call. V was trimmed by 5 bases and J by 4 bases, leaving 15 bases between them. CDR1 and CDR2 (germline): MNHNS, SASEGT. The CDR3 spans 15 residues. CDR3 region: CASSKDPSGNQPQHF. The CDR3 DNA reads as TGTGCCAGCAGTAAGGACCCTTCGGGTAATCAGCCCCAGCATTTT.

The chain has TRBV5-6 and TRBJ2-7; perhaps TRBD2 as D (5 bases). V lost 4 bases, J lost 1 base, and 15 bases lay in between. This CDR3 has 15 residues. The germline CDR1 and CDR2 sequences are SGHDT and YYEEEE. The CDR3 nucleotides read TGTGCCAGCAGCAGGGCCAGCGGTGTTTCCTACGAGCAGTACTTC. Residues: CASSRASGVSYEQYF.

This clonotype was found many times. The chain joins TRBV28 to TRBJ1-1; no definite D call. The germline V gene has CDR1 MDHEN and CDR2 SYDVKM. The V gene lost 1 base and the J gene lost 1 base, with 7 bases spanning the gap. This CDR3 is 14 amino acids long. The CDR3 coding sequence is TGTGCCAGCAGTTTATATGGGCAGAACACTGAAGCTTTCTTT. This gives the protein CASSLYGQNTEAFF.

This chain connects TRBV19 to TRBJ2-1, with TRBD2 as a possible D gene (6 bases). Looked up from germline, CDR1 is LNHDA and CDR2 is SQIVND (reference sequence). The CDR3 is 14 residues long. The V end lost 7 bases, the J end lost 0 bases, and 10 bases lay between the germline ends. The CDR3 DNA reads as TGTGCCAGTACCAGGGAGGTCTCCTACAATGAGCAGTTCTTC. Translating gives CASTREVSYNEQFF.

The gene calls are TRBV5-1 and TRBJ1-3; no reliable D call. The V end was cut by 1 base, the J end by 2 bases, with 19 bases between. The CDR3 runs 18 residues. CDR1 and CDR2 (germline): SGHRS, YFSETQ. The CDR3 spells CASSLSPTQTVAGNTIYF. The CDR3 DNA reads as TGCGCCAGCAGCTTGTCTCCAACCCAGACGGTTGCTGGAAACACCATATATTTT.

As for this clonotype: A read error may produce the germline difference seen at one junction end. V is TRBV5-1 and J is TRBJ2-5; 8 bases line up with TRBD2. CDR1 SGHRS and CDR2 YFSETQ come from the germline V gene. This CDR3 is built from 16 residues. CDR3 nucleotide sequence: TGTGCCAGCAGCTTAGATGGGCTAGCGGGCCAAGAGACCCAGTACTTC. This translates into CASSLDGLAGQETQYF.

The gene calls are TRBV12-3 or TRBV12-4 and TRBJ1-5, with D possibly TRBD1 on 5 matching bases. Trimming shortened V by 5 bases and J by 5 bases, and 13 bases separated the two germline ends. CDR3 length: 14 residues. The DNA of the CDR3 is TGTGCCAGCAGTCCCTGGGACGGTTATCAGCCCCAGCATTTT. This translates into CASSPWDGYQPQHF.

In this sample, this clonotype turned up many times. The J gene is TRBJ2-3, the V gene TRBV12-3 or TRBV12-4, with 9 bases identical to TRBD1. The junction had 10 bases not matched to a gene; V was cut back by 6 bases and J by 6 bases. The CDR3 is 15 residues long. CDR3 loop: CASSLRDRVLDTQYF. CDR3 nucleotide sequence: TGTGCCAGCAGCCTCCGGGACAGGGTATTGGATACGCAGTATTTT.

Points on this clonotype: A read error is possible here, since a much larger clone lies one base away. V gene TRBV12-3 or TRBV12-4 combines with J gene TRBJ1-5; the match to TRBD1 covers 10 bases. V lost 6 bases and J lost 5; bases outside the gene matches: 4. The CDR3 length is 14 residues. The CDR3: CASRGQGPHQPQHF. The CDR3 DNA reads as TGTGCCAGCAGGGGACAGGGGCCCCATCAGCCCCAGCATTTT.

This clonotype has at least ten counts. The V gene is TRBV5-1, the J gene TRBJ2-1; D unclear. The CDR3 consists of 13 residues. Germline CDR1 is SGHRS and CDR2 is YFSETQ. V lost 0 bases, J lost 6 bases, and 7 bases lay in between. The DNA for the CDR3 is TGCGCCAGCAGCTTGGACCTAGGCAATGAGCAGTTCTTC. As protein: CASSLDLGNEQFF.

The table lists this clonotype with many counts. The V call is TRBV12-3 or TRBV12-4, the J call TRBJ2-1; 10 nucleotides align to TRBD1. The CDR3 extends over 21 amino acids. The trim removed 2 bases at V and 0 bases at J, leaving 16 bases unmatched. The CDR3 reads CASSLRGGGGQGFSSYNEQFF. The CDR3 bases are TGTGCCAGCAGTTTAAGAGGGGGGGGGGGACAGGGGTTTAGCTCCTACAATGAGCAGTTCTTC.

This clonotype has a count of ten or more. This chain joins TRBV12-3 or TRBV12-4 and TRBJ2-2; D is unclear. The CDR3 is 16 amino acids. V lost 8 bases and J 1 base, leaving 17 bases between the germline ends. In DNA form, the CDR3 reads TGTGCCAGCGCCCCCCCGGAGCCCCAGAACACCGGGGAGCTGTTTTTT. Translated: CASAPPEPQNTGELFF.

This clonotype was found a few times. The chain joins TRBV12-3 or TRBV12-4 to TRBJ1-1, with D perhaps matching TRBD1 (6 bases). V lost 5 bases, J lost 10 bases, and 17 bases lay in between. This CDR3 spans 13 amino acids. DNA of the CDR3: TGTGCCAGCAGTATAAGACCCCCAGGGGCAGCTTTCTTT. Translation: CASSIRPPGAAFF.

The V and J genes are TRBV9 and TRBJ2-1; 11 nucleotides agree with TRBD1. Germline CDR1 SGDLS, CDR2 YYNGEE. Germline trimming cut 3 bases from V and 2 bases from J; bases unmatched to any gene: 1. There are 15 residues in the CDR3. The CDR3 here is CASSAGQGAYNEQFF. CDR3 DNA sequence: TGTGCCAGCAGCGCGGGACAGGGGGCCTACAATGAGCAGTTCTTC.

This clonotype has just a few counts. The V call is TRBV9, the J call TRBJ2-5; 7 positions match TRBD1. V lost 3 bases to trimming and J lost 5 bases; unmatched junction nucleotides: 7. Germline values: CDR1 SGDLS, CDR2 YYNGEE. The CDR3 is made up of 14 amino acids. CDR3 coding DNA: TGTGCCAGCAGCGCCGAGGGGGCGCGGGAGACCCAGTACTTC. Translating gives CASSAEGARETQYF.

This clonotype was detected ten times or more. The chain is built from TRBV12-3 or TRBV12-4 and TRBJ1-1; D is perhaps TRBD1 (6 bases). The CDR3 totals 14 residues. Trimming shortened V by 3 bases and J by 1 base, and 9 bases separated the two germline ends. CDR3 sequence: CASSFGGQNTEAFF. The CDR3 nucleotides are TGTGCCAGCAGTTTTGGGGGACAGAACACTGAAGCTTTCTTT.

This clonotype was seen many times. One end of the junction does not line up with germline, which may come from a read error. The rearrangement links TRBV18 to TRBJ2-7, with D hard to call. This CDR3 is 15 amino acids long. The germline V gene has CDR1 KGHSH and CDR2 LQKENI. CDR3 sequence: CASSPLDGSSDEQYF. CDR3 bases: TGTGCCAGCTCACCCTTGGACGGTTCCTCCGACGAGCAGTACTTC.

The sample holds many counts of this clonotype. V gene TRBV5-1 combines with J gene TRBJ2-1; no clear D gene. The CDR3 totals 14 residues. Germline V gives CDR1 SGHRS, CDR2 YFSETQ. V was clipped by 2 bases and J by 2 bases, with 8 bases between them. The CDR3 sequence is CASSLATPYNEQFF. The CDR3 nucleotides are TGCGCCAGCAGCTTAGCGACCCCCTACAATGAGCAGTTCTTC.